This T cell receptor beta chain was captured in a study of ipilimumab plus nivolumab after autologous stem cell transplantation. Libraries were prepared by immunoSEQ multiplex PCR; TCRdb keeps only in-frame clonotypes and omits some of them. Among some 25,000 clones, approximately 86% were seen once, and the ten largest hold around 5.2%. The CDR3 covers 14 residues. V lost 7 bases and J lost 0, with 13 bases in between. CDR1 is LNHDA, CDR2 SQIVND, per germline (reference sequence). A word on this clone: Its antigen is unidentified.

Study outcomes and limitations: Per the authors, repertoire, Treg and microbiota data justify further study.

The sample here was PBMCs, taken in a trial of ipilimumab plus nivolumab as post-transplant consolidation. This chain links TRBV19 with TRBJ2-7, with no clear D. This TCR derives from a male donor with diffuse large B-cell lymphoma. CDR3 nucleotide sequence: TGTGCCAGTAAGAATACGCCGAACTCCTACGAGCAGTACTTC. As protein: CASKNTPNSYEQYF.